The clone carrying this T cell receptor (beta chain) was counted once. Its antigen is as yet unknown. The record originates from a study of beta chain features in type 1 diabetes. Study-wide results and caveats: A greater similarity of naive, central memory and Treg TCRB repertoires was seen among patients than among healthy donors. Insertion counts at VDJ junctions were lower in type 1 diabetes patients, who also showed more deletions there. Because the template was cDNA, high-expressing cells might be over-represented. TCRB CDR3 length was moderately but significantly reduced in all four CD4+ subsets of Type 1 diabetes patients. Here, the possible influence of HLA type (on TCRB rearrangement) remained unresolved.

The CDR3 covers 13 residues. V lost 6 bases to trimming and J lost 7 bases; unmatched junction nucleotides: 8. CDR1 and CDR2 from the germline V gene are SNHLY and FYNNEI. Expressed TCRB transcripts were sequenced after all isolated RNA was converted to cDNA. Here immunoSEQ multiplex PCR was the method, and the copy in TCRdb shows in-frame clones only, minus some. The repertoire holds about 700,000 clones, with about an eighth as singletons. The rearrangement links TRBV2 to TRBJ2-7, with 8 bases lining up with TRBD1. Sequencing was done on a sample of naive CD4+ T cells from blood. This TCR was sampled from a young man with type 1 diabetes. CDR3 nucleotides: TGTGCCAGCAGAGGACAGGGCCCCGGGGAGCAGTACTTC. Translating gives CASRGQGPGEQYF.